This T cell receptor (beta chain) was profiled in a study of T cell repertoires in cytomegalovirus infection. Study details: The public TCR beta signatures pointed to both CMV infection and matching HLA type. General study findings and limits: Predominance within the ex vivo response was attributable to HLA-C-restricted CMV-specific TCR beta clonotypes. The cumulative frequency of public TCR beta families identified carriers of CMV plus the relevant HLA.

This clonotype was seen many times. Its target is unknown. TCRdb redid the calling of the reads with MiXCR, one entry per CDR3 protein. The table shows about 530,000 distinct CDR3 sequences, with approximately 25% occurring only once. V dropped 5 bases and J dropped 5 bases, with 15 bases sitting between them. This CDR3 is 14 amino acids long. Germline CDR1 MNHEY, CDR2 SVGAGI. The chain employs TRBV6-5 and TRBJ1-1, with unresolved D. The sequenced material came from PBMCs. The receptor was derived from a human donor in good health (CMV status not recorded). Some clones in this sample may be carry-over from other donors' samples. The chain's CDR3 is CASSLRVMGTEAFF. For the CDR3, the DNA is TGTGCCAGCAGTCTGAGGGTTATGGGGACTGAAGCTTTCTTT.